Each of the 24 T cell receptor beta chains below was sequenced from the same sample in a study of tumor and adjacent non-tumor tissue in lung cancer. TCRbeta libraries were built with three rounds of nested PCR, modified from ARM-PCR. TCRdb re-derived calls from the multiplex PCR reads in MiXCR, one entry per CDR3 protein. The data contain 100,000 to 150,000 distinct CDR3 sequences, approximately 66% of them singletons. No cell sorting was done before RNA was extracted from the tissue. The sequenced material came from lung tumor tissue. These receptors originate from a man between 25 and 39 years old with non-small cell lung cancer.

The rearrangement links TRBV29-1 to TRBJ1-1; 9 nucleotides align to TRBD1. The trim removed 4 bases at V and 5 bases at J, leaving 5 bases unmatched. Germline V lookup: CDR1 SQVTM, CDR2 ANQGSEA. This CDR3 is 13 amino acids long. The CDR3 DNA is TGCAGCGTTGTGACAGGGGGAGGAACTGAAGCTTTCTTT. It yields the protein CSVVTGGGTEAFF.

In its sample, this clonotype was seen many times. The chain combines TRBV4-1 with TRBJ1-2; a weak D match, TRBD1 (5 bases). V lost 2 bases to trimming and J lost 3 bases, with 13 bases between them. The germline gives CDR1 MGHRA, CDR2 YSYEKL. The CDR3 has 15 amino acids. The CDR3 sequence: CASSQPVQGDYGYTF. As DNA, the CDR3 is TGCGCCAGCAGCCAACCGGTTCAGGGAGACTATGGCTACACCTTC.

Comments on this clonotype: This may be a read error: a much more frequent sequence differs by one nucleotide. Here the CDR3 DNA reads TGCGCCAGCAGCGAAGGTATGGCGGACGAGCAGTACTTC. Its protein product is CASSEGMADEQYF. V is TRBV5-1 and J is TRBJ2-7, with D uncertain. This CDR3 spans 13 amino acids. V lost 4 bases and J lost 5, with 13 bases in between. CDR1 SGHRS and CDR2 YFSETQ come from the germline V gene.

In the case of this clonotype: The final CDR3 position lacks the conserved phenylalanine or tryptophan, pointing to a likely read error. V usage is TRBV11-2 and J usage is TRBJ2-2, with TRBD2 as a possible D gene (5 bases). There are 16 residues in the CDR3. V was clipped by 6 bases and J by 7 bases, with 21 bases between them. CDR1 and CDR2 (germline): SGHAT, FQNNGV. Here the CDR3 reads CASRDSVGRAGGELFV. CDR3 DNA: TGTGCCAGCAGGGACTCAGTAGGGCGGGCCGGCGGGGAGCTGTTTGTT.

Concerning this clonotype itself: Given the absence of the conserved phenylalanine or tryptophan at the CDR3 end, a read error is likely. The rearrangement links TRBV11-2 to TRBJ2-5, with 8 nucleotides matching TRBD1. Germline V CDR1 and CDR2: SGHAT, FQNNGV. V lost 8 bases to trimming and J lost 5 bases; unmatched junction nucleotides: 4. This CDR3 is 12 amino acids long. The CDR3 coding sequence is TGTGCCAGCGGCTGGACAGGGGAGACCCAGTACTTA. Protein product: CASGWTGETQYL.

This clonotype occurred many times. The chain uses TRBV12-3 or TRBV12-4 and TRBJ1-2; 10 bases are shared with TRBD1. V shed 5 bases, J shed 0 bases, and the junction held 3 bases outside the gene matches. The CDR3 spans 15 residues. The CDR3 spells CASSLGQGANYGYTF. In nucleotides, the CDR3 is TGTGCCAGCAGTCTCGGACAGGGGGCTAACTATGGCTACACCTTC.

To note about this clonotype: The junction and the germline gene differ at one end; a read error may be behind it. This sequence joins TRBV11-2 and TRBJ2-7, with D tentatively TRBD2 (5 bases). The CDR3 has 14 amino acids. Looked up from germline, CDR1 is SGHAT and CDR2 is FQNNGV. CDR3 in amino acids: CACSTGFRSYEQYF. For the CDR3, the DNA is TGTGCCTGCAGCACGGGATTTAGATCATACGAGCAGTACTTC.

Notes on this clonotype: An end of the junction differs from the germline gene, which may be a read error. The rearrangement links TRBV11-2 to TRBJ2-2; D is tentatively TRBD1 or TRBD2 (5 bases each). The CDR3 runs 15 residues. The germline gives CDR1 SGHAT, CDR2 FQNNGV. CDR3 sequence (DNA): TGTGCCAGCAGCTTAATCTCAGGGTCCACCGGGGAGCTATTTTTT. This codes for CASSLISGSTGELFF. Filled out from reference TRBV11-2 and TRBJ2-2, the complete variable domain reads EAGVAQSPRYKIIEKRQSVAFWCNPISGHATLYWYQQILGQGPKLLIQFQNNGVVDDSQLPKDRFSAERLKGVDSTLKIQPAKLEDSAVYLCASSLISGSTGELFFGEGSRLTVL.

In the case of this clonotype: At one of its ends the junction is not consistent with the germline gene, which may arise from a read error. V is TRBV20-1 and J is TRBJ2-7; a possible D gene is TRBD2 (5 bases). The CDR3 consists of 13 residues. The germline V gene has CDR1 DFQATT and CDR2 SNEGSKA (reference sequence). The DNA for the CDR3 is TGCAATGCTAGCCCCTGGAGTTCCTACGAGCAGTATTTC. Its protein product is CNASPWSSYEQYF.

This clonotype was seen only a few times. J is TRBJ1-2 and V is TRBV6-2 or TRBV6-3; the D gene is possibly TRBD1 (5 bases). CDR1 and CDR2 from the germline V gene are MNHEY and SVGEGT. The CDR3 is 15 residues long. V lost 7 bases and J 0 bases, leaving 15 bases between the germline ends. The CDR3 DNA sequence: TGTGCCAGCAATCGGGGACTCCAAGCTAACTATGGCTACACCTTC. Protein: CASNRGLQANYGYTF.

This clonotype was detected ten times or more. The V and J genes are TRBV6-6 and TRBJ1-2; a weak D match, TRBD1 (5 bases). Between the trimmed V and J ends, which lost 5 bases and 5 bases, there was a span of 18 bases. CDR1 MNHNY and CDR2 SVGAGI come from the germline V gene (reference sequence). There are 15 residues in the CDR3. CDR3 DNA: TGTGCCAGCAGTGACCCCCGGGACCCCTTATATGGCTACACCTTC. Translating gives CASSDPRDPLYGYTF.

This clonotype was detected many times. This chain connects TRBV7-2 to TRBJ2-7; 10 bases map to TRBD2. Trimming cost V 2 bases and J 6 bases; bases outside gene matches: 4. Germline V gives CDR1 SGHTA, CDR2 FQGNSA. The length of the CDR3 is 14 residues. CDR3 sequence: CASSLLGLASEQYF. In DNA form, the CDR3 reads TGTGCCAGCAGCTTACTGGGACTAGCGAGCGAGCAGTACTTC. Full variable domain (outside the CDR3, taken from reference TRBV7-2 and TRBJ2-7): GAGVSQSPSNKVTEKGKDVELRCDPISGHTALYWYRQSLGQGLEFLIYFQGNSAPDKSGLPSDRFSAERTGGSVSTLTIQRTQQEDSAVYLCASSLLGLASEQYFGPGTRLTVT.

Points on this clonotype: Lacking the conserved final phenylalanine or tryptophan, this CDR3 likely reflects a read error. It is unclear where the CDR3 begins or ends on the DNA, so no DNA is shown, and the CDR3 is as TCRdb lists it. Here the CDR3 reads CASSLEGLRLYC. The rearrangement uses TRBV11-2 and TRBJ1-6; TRBD1, the D gene given by the table, was not confirmed from the DNA. Germline CDR1 and CDR2: SGHAT and FQNNGV. Both ends counted, the CDR3 spans 12 residues.

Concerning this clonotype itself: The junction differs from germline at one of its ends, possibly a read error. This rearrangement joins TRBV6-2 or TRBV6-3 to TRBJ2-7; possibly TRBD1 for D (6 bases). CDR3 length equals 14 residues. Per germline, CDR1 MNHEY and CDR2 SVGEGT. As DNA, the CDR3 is TGTACCAGCAAAACCGTGACAGGAGGCTACGAGCAGTACTTC. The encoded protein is CTSKTVTGGYEQYF.

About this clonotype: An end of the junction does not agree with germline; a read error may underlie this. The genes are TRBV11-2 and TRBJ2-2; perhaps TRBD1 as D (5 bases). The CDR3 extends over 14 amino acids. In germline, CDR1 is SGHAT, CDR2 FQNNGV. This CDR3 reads CTSSSWTYTGELFF. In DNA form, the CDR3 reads TGTACCAGCAGCTCCTGGACATACACCGGGGAGCTGTTTTTT.

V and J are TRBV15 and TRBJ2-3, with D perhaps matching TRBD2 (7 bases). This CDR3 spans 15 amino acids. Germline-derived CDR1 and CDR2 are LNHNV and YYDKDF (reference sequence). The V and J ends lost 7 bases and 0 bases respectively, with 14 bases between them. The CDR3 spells CATNYGGPSTDTQYF. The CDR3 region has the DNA TGTGCCACCAACTACGGGGGGCCTAGCACAGATACGCAGTATTTT.

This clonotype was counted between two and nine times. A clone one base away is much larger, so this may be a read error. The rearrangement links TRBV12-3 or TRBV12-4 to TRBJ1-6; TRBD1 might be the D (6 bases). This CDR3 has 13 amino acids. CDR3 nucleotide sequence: TGTGTCAGCAGGGGCGGCGGTTCGTCACCCCTCCACTTT. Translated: CVSRGGGSSPLHF.

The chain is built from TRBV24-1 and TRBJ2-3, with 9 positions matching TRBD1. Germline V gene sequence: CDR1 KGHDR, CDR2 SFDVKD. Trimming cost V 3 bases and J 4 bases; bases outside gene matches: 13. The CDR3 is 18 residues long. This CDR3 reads CATSDPRSTGGSSDTQYF. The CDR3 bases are TGTGCCACCAGTGATCCTCGAAGCACAGGGGGCTCATCAGATACGCAGTATTTT.

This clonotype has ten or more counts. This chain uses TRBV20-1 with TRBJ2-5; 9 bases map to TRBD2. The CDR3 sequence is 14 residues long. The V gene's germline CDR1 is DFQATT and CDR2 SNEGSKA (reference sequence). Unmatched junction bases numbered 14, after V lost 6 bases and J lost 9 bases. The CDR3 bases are TGCAGTGCCAGTGGGACTAGCAGTGGATGGGCCCAGTACTTC. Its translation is CSASGTSSGWAQYF.

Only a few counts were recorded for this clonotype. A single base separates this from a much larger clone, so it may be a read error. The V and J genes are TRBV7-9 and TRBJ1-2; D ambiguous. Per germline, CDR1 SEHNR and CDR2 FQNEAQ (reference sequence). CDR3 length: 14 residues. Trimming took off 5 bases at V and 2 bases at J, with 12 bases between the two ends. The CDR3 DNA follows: TGTGCCAGCAGCCGAATAATGGAGAACTATGGCTACACCTTC. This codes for CASSRIMENYGYTF.

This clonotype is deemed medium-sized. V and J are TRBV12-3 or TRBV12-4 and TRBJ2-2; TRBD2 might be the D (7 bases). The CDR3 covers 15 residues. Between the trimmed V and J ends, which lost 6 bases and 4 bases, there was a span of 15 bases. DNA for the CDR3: TGTGCCAGCAGACTTGGGGGGGCTAGCACCGGGGAGCTGTTTTTT. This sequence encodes CASRLGGASTGELFF.

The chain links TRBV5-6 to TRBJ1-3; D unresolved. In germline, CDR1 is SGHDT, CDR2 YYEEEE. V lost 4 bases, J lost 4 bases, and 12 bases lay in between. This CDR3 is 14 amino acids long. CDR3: CASSRGVEGNTIYF. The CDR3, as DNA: TGTGCCAGCAGCCGTGGGGTTGAAGGAAACACCATATATTTT. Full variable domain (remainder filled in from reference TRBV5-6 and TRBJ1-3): DAGVTQSPTHLIKTRGQQVTLRCSPKSGHDTVSWYQQALGQGPQFIFQYYEEEERQRGNFPDRFSGHQFPNYSSELNVNALLLGDSALYLCASSRGVEGNTIYFGEGSWLTVV.

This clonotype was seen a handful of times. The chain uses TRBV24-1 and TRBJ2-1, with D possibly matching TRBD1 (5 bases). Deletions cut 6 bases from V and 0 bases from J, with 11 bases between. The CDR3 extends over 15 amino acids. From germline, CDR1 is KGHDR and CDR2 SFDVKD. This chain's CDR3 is CATSPQGSSYNEQFF. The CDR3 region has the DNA TGTGCCACCAGTCCCCAGGGAAGCTCCTACAATGAGCAGTTCTTC.

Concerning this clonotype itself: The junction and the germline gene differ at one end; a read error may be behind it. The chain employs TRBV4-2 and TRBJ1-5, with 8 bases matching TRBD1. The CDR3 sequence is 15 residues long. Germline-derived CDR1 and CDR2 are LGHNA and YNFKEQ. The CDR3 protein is CASSQETGEGQPQHF. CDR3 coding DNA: TGTGCCAGCAGTCAAGAGACAGGGGAAGGTCAGCCCCAGCATTTT.